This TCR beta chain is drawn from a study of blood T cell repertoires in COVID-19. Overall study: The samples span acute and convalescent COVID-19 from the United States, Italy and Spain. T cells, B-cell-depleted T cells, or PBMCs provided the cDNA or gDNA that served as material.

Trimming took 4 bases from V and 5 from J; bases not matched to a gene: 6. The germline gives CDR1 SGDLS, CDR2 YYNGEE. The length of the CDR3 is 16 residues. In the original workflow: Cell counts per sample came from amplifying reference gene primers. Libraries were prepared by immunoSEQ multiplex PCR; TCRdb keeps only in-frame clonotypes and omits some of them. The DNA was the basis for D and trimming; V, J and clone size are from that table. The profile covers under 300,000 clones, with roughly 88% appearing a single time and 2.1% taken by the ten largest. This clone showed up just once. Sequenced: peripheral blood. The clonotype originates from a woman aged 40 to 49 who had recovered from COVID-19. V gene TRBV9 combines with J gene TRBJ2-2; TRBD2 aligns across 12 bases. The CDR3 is CASSPRTSGATGELFF. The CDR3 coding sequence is TGTGCCAGCAGCCCAAGGACTAGCGGGGCTACCGGGGAGCTGTTTTTT.